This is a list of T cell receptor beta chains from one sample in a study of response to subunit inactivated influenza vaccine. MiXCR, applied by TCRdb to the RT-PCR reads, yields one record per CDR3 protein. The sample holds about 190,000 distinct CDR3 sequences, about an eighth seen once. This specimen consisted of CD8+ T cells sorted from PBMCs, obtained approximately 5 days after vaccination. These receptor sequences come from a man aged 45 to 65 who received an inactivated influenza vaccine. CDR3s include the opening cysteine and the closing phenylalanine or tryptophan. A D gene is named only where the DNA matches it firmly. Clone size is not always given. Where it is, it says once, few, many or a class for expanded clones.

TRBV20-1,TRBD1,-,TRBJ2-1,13,TGCAGTGCGGGACAGCCAACCTACAATGAGCAGTTCTTC,CSAGQPTYNEQFF
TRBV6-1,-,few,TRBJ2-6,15,TGTGCCAGCAGTGCAACAGGTACAGGGGCCAACGTCCTGACTTTC,CASSATGTGANVLTF
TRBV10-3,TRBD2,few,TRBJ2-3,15,TGTGCCATCGAGGCCGGGCGGGAGCATCCAGATACGCAGTATTTT,CAIEAGREHPDTQYF
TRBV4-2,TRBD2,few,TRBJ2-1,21,TGTGCCAGCAGCCAAGCTTTATCTCGGCTAGCGGGGGGCAGCGCCTACAATGAGCAGTTCTTC,CASSQALSRLAGGSAYNEQFF
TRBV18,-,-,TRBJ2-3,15,TGTGCCAGCTCACCACAATACAGGGAGGCAGATACGCAGTATTTT,CASSPQYREADTQYF
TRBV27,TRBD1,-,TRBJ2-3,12,TGTGCCAGCAGACAGGGGTCAGATACGCAGTATTTT,CASRQGSDTQYF
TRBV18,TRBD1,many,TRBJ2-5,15,TGTGCCAGCTCACCAGACGGGACAGTCCAAGAGACCCAGTACTTC,CASSPDGTVQETQYF
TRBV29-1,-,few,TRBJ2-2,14,TGCAGCGTTGATCGGGGACTGAACACCGGGGAGCTGTTTTTT,CSVDRGLNTGELFF
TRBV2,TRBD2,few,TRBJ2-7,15,TGTGCCAGCAGTTCTCTAGCGGGGACCTCTTACGAGCAGTACTTC,CASSSLAGTSYEQYF
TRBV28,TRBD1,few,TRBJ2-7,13,TGTGCCAGCAGCTGGGACAGGAGAGACGAGCAGTACTTC,CASSWDRRDEQYF
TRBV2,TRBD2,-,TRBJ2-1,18,TGTGCCCTCAGTTTTGGTAGGGGGCGGGGGGGCCCTTACAATGAGCAGTTCTTC,CALSFGRGRGGPYNEQFF
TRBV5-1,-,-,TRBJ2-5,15,TGCGCCAGCAGCTTGGTATCCAGGGTCCAAGAGACCCAGTACTTC,CASSLVSRVQETQYF
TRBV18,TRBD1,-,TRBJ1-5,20,TGTGCCAGCTCACCGCCATGGTCCGGGACAGGGGATTTGAGCAATCAGCCCCAGCATTTT,CASSPPWSGTGDLSNQPQHF
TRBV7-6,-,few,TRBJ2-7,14,TGTGCCAGCAGCTTAGAAAGGGGGTACTACGAGCAGTACTTC,CASSLERGYYEQYF
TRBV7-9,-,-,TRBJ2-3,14,TGTGCCAGCAGCCCCGGGGAACTCACAGATACGCAGTATTTT,CASSPGELTDTQYF
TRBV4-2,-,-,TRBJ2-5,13,TGTGCCAGCAGCCCGACTATCCAAGAGACCCAGTACTTC,CASSPTIQETQYF
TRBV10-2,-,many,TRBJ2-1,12,TGCGCCAGCAGTGAAGGCCTTAATGAGCAGTTCTTC,CASSEGLNEQFF
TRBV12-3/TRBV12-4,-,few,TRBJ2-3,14,TGTGCCAGCACCCCCTCCCAGCTCTCAGATACGCAGTATTTT,CASTPSQLSDTQYF
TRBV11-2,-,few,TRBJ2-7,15,TGTGCCAGCAGCCTCCACCCCTCTCCAGGGTACGAGCAGTACTTC,CASSLHPSPGYEQYF
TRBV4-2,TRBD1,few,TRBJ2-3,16,TGTGCCAGCAGCCAAGGGACAGGGAGCAGCACAGATACGCAGTATTTT,CASSQGTGSSTDTQYF
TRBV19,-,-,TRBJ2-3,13,TGTGCCAGTAGCTATGGAAACACAGATACGCAGTATTTT,CASSYGNTDTQYF
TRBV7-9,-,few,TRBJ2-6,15,TGTGCCAGCAGCTTAAGAGGGGATGGGGCCAACGTCCTGACTTTC,CASSLRGDGANVLTF
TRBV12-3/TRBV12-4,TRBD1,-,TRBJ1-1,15,TGTGCCAGCAGTCCCCGGGACAGGATGAACACTGAAGCTTTCTTT,CASSPRDRMNTEAFF
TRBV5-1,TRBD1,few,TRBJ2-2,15,TGCGCCAGCAGCTTTTCTCAGGGGGCCGTCGGGGAGCTGTTTTTT,CASSFSQGAVGELFF
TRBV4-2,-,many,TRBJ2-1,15,TGTGCCAGCAGCCAAGGGACTATAACCTACAATGAGCAGTTCTTC,CASSQGTITYNEQFF
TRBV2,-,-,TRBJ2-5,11,TGTGCCAGCAGTGAAGGAGAGACCCAGTACTTC,CASSEGETQYF
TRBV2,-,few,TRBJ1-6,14,TGTGCCAGCGGGCCCCCGGAGGCTAATTCACCCCTCCACTTT,CASGPPEANSPLHF
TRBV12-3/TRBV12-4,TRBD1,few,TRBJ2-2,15,TGTGCCAGCAGATCCCGGGACAGGGTAACCGGGGAGCTGCTTTTT,CASRSRDRVTGELLF
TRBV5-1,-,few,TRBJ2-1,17,TGCGCCAGCAGCCGTCGCGAGGGCGGACTTTTAGGCAATGAGCAGTTCTTC,CASSRREGGLLGNEQFF
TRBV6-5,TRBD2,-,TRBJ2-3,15,TGTGCCAGCAGTTTACTAGCGGGTGAGCAAGATACGCAGTATTTT,CASSLLAGEQDTQYF
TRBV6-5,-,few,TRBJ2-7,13,TGTGCCAGCAGTTACGGTACTCACTACGAGCAGTACTTC,CASSYGTHYEQYF
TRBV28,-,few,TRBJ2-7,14,TGTGCCAGCAGAACCTCGGGAGTCTTCTACGAGCAGTACTTC,CASRTSGVFYEQYF
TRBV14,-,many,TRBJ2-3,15,TGTGCCAGCAGCCTCCGTACAGGATTCACAGATACGCAGTATTTT,CASSLRTGFTDTQYF
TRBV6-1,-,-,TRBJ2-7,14,TGTGCCAGCAGCCAGGGGATTGGAGGGTTCGAGCAGTACTTC,CASSQGIGGFEQYF
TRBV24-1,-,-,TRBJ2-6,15,TGTGCCACCTCCAGGGGAGATTCGGGGGCCAACGTCCTGACTTTC,CATSRGDSGANVLTF
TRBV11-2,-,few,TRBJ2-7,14,TGTGCCAGCAGCTTAGAGTGGGCGGATAACGAGCAGTACTTC,CASSLEWADNEQYF
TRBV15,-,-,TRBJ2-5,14,TGTGCCACCAGCTCTCGGACACCTCAAGAGACCCAGTACTTC,CATSSRTPQETQYF
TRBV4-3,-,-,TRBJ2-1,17,TGCGCCAGCAGCCAAGGGGGGGTAGCGGCGCGTAACAATGAGCAGTTCTTC,CASSQGGVAARNNEQFF
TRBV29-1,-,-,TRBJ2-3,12,TGCAGCGTCGGACAGAGCACAGATACGCAGTATTTT,CSVGQSTDTQYF
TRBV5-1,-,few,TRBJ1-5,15,TGCGCCAGCAGCGCCGGGACATTTCTCAATCAGCCCCAGCATTTT,CASSAGTFLNQPQHF
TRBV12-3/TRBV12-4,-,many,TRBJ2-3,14,TGTGCCAGCAGTCCCAGGGCTAGCACAGATACGCAGTATTTT,CASSPRASTDTQYF
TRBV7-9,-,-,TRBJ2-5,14,TGTGCCAGCAGCCCTCAGGGAATGGGAGAGACCCAGTACTTC,CASSPQGMGETQYF
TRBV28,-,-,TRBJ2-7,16,TGTGCCAGCAGTTTATCCTCTTACCAGGGGTTCTACGAGCAGTACTTC,CASSLSSYQGFYEQYF
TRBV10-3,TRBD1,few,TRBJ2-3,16,TGTGCCATCAGGTTCGGACAGGTTGGCAGCACAGATACGCAGTATTTT,CAIRFGQVGSTDTQYF
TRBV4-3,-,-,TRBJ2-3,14,TGCGCCAGCAGCCAACGGGACTTCCAAGATACGCAGTATTTT,CASSQRDFQDTQYF